The clone carrying this T cell receptor (beta chain) was seen only a few times. Its specificity is not known. The sample is drawn from a study of early T cells in non-severe SARS-CoV-2 infection. As for the study in general: Investigators sequenced bulk RNA drawn from unsorted whole blood, and chains remained unpaired. Study-wide results and limits: VDJdb matching, biased toward anti-spike CD8 responses, missed private and CD4 specificities.

This CDR3 region has 13 residues. V shed 6 bases, J shed 2 bases, and the junction held 4 bases outside the gene matches. The germline CDR1 and CDR2 sequences are SGHRS and YFSETQ. Individual cDNA molecules received unique molecular identifiers during library preparation. TCRdb independently ran MiXCR on the 5' RACE reads; one entry per CDR3 protein. In the table there are some 85,000 distinct CDR3 sequences, roughly an eighth of which are singletons. This TCR came from an adult who was a healthcare worker with PCR-confirmed SARS-CoV-2 infection or an uninfected control (not recorded which). The sample taken for sequencing was whole blood. V and J are TRBV5-1 and TRBJ2-7; 8 bases map to TRBD1. The CDR3 loop reads CASKRGQAYEQYF. The CDR3 nucleotides are TGCGCCAGCAAAAGGGGACAGGCCTACGAGCAGTACTTC. Complete variable domain (other parts from reference TRBV5-1 and TRBJ2-7): KAGVTQTPRYLIKTRGQQVTLSCSPISGHRSVSWYQQTPGQGLQFLFEYFSETQRNKGNFPGRFSGRQFSNSRSEMNVSTLELGDSALYLCASKRGQAYEQYFGPGTRLTVT.